This T cell receptor beta chain stems from a study of blood T cell repertoires in COVID-19. Here immunoSEQ multiplex PCR was the method, and the copy in TCRdb shows in-frame clones only, minus some. In the table there are 250,000 to 300,000 clones, around 90% of which are singletons. The germline V gene encodes CDR1 SNHLY and CDR2 FYNNEI. The CDR3 length is 13 residues. J lost 0 bases, V lost 8 bases, and 0 bases had no gene match. The sample was peripheral blood. The chain is built from TRBV2 and TRBJ1-2, with 10 bases lining up with TRBD1. This clonotype was sampled from a woman in her 70s with COVID-19, enrolled during active disease. The CDR3 DNA reads as TGTGCCAGCGGACAGGGGGCTAACTATGGCTACACCTTC. It codes for CASGQGANYGYTF.